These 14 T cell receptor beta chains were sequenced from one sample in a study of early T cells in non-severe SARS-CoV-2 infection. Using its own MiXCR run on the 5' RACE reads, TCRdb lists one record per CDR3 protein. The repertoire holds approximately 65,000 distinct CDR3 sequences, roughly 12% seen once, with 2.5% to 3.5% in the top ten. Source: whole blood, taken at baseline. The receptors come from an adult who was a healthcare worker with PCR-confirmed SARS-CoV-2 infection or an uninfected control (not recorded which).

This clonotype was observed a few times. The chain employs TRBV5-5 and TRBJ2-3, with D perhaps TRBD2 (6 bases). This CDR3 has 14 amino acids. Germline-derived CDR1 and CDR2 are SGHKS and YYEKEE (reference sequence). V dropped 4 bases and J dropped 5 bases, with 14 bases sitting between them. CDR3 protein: CASSRGTRQDTQYF. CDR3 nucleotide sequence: TGTGCCAGCAGCCGCGGGACCCGGCAAGATACGCAGTATTTT.

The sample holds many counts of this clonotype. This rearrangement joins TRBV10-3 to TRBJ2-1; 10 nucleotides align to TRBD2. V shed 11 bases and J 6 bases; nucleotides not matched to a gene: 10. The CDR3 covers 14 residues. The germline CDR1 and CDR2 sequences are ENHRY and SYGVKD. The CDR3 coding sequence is TGTGCCGCCGATTCTAGCGGGGGCCCCAATGAGCAGTTCTTC. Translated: CAADSSGGPNEQFF.

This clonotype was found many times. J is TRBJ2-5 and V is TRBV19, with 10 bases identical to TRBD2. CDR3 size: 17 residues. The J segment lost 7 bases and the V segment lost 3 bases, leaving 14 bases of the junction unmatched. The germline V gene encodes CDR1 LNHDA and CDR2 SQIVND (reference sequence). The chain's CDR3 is CASSIPLLAGVYRTQYF. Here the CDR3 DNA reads TGTGCCAGTAGTATTCCCCTCCTAGCGGGGGTATATAGGACCCAGTACTTC.

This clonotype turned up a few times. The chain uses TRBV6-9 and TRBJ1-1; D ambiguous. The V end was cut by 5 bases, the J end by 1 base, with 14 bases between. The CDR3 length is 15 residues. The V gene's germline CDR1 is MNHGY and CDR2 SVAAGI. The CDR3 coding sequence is TGTGCCAGCAGTACCCAGATCCCCAGGAACACTGAAGCTTTCTTT. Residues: CASSTQIPRNTEAFF.

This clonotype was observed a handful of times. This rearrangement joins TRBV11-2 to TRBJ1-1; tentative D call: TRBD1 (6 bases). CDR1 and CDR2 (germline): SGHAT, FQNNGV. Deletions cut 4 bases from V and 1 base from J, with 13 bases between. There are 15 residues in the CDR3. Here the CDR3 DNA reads TGTGCCAGCAGCTCCTCGGACAGATCGAACACTGAAGCTTTCTTT. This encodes CASSSSDRSNTEAFF.

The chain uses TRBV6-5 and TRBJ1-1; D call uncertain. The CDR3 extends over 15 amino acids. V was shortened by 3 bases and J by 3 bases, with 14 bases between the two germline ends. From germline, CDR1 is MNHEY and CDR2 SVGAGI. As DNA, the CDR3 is TGTGCCAGCAGTTATCGAGGGCGCGCAGACACTGAAGCTTTCTTT. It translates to CASSYRGRADTEAFF.

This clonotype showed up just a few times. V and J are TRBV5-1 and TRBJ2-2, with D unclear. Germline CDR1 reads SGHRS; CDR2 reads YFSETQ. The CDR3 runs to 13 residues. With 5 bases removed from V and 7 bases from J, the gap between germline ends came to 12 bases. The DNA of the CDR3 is TGCGCCAGCAGTACGGACCATCTCGGGGAGCTGTTTTTT. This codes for CASSTDHLGELFF.

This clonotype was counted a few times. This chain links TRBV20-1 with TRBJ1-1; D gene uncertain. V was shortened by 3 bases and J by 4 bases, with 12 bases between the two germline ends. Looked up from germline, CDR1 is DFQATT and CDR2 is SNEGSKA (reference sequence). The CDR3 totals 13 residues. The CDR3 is CSASIPGGTEAFF. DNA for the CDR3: TGCAGTGCTAGTATTCCGGGAGGCACTGAAGCTTTCTTT.

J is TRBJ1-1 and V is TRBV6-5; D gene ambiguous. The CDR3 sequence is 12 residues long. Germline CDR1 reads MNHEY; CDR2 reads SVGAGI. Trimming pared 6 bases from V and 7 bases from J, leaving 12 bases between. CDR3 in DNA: TGTGCCAGCAGCCCCCATGGCAGTGAAGCTTTCTTT. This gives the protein CASSPHGSEAFF.

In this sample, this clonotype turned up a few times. For the CDR3, the DNA is TGCAGCGTTAGGGACGCCGGCGGTTTTCGCGAGCAGTACTTC. It encodes CSVRDAGGFREQYF. This chain joins TRBV29-1 and TRBJ2-7; the D call may be TRBD1 or TRBD2 (5 bases each). This CDR3 contains 14 residues. From germline, CDR1 is SQVTM and CDR2 ANQGSEA. V gave up 5 bases and J gave up 6 bases, with 20 bases separating them.

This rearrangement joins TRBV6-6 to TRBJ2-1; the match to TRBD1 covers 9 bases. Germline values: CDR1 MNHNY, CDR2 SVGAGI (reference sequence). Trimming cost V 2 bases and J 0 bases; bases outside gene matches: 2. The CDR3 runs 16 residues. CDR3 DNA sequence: TGTGCCAGCAGTTACGGACAGGGGAGCTCCTACAATGAGCAGTTCTTC. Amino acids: CASSYGQGSSYNEQFF.

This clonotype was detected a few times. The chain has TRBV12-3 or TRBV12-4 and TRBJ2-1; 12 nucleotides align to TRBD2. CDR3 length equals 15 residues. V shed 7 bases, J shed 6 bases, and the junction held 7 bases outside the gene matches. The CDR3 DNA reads TGTGCCAGCACTCTAGCGGGGGGGCCGGTCAATGAGCAGTTCTTC. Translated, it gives CASTLAGGPVNEQFF.

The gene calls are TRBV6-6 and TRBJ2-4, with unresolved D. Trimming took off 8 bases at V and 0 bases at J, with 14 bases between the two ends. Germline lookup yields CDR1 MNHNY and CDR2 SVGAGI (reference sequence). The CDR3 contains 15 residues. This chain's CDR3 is CASGQQTLAKNIQYF. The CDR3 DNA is TGTGCCAGCGGGCAACAGACACTAGCCAAAAACATTCAGTACTTC.

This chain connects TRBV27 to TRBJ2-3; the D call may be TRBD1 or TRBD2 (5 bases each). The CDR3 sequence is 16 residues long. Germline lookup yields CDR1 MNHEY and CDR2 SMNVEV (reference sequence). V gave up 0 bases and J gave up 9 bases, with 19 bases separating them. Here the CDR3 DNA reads TGTGCCAGCAGTTTATCTTGGCGTCTTCGGGGCGGAACGCAGTATTTT. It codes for CASSLSWRLRGGTQYF.